The 30 T cell receptor beta chains below come from one sample, sequenced in a study of OX40 agonist ivuxolimab in advanced cancers. Assay used: immunoSEQ multiplex PCR; TCRdb lists only in-frame clones, some missing. The table lists about 70,000 clones, more than 75% of them singletons, with approximately 6.1% in the top ten. The specimen comprised CD4+ or CD8+ T cells sorted from blood, sampled in a trial of the OX40 agonist ivuxolimab. The receptors originated from an adult with an advanced solid tumor such as melanoma, head and neck, liver or kidney cancer.

The CDR3, as DNA: TGTGCCAGCACCTCCTACAATGAGCAGTTCTTC. Its translation: CASTSYNEQFF. V usage is TRBV2 and J usage is TRBJ2-1, with D unclear. Per germline, CDR1 SNHLY and CDR2 FYNNEI. Between the trimmed V and J ends, which lost 7 bases and 0 bases, there was a span of 1 base. The CDR3 consists of 11 residues. Full variable domain (rest looked up from reference TRBV2 and TRBJ2-1): EPEVTQTPSHQVTQMGQEVILRCVPISNHLYFYWYRQILGQKVEFLVSFYNNEISEKSEIFDDQFSVERPDGSNFTLKIRSTKLEDSAMYFCASTSYNEQFFGPGTRLTVL.

The chain has TRBV5-6 and TRBJ1-3; D perhaps matches TRBD1 (5 bases). Germline values: CDR1 SGHDT, CDR2 YYEEEE. Trimming shortened V by 0 bases and J by 0 bases, and 13 bases separated the two germline ends. The CDR3 spans 17 residues. CDR3 sequence (DNA): TGTGCCAGCAGCTTGGGGGGACGGGTTTTCTCTGGAAACACCATATATTTT. This codes for CASSLGGRVFSGNTIYF.

The V and J genes are TRBV7-2 and TRBJ1-2; 8 bases agree with TRBD1. The ends lost 6 bases at V and 5 bases at J; junction bases unmatched: 8. Germline CDR1 reads SGHTA; CDR2 reads FQGNSA. This CDR3 spans 14 amino acids. This chain's CDR3 is CASRKQGVGYGYTF. CDR3 nucleotide sequence: TGTGCCAGCAGGAAACAGGGGGTGGGGTATGGCTACACCTTC.

The CDR3 DNA reads TGTGCCAGCTCCCGGGACAGGGGCAATCAGCCCCAGCATTTT. Translating gives CASSRDRGNQPQHF. The V call is TRBV27, the J call TRBJ1-5; TRBD1 agrees at 9 bases. From germline, CDR1 is MNHEY and CDR2 SMNVEV (reference sequence). This CDR3 is built from 14 residues. The ends lost 8 bases at V and 2 bases at J; junction bases unmatched: 4.

The chain carries TRBV2 and TRBJ2-1; perhaps TRBD2 as D (5 bases). V lost 11 bases and J 0 bases, leaving 17 bases between the germline ends. This CDR3 has 15 amino acids. Germline values: CDR1 SNHLY, CDR2 FYNNEI. The CDR3 nucleotides are TGTGCCTGCTCTCCACAAGGGAGCTCCTACAATGAGCAGTTCTTC. Protein product: CACSPQGSSYNEQFF.

The chain links TRBV30 to TRBJ1-5, with a weak D call TRBD1 (5 bases). Trimming stripped 2 bases from V and 4 bases from J, with 9 bases between. This CDR3 is built from 13 residues. The germline gives CDR1 GTSNPN, CDR2 SVGIG (reference sequence). For the CDR3, the DNA is TGTGCCTGGAGTAGGGAGGGGAATCAGCCCCAGCATTTT. It specifies CAWSREGNQPQHF.

The V and J genes are TRBV5-6 and TRBJ1-2; D is ambiguous. Germline loops: CDR1 SGHDT, CDR2 YYEEEE. V lost 2 bases to trimming and J lost 0 bases, with 8 bases between them. The CDR3 contains 14 residues. DNA for the CDR3: TGTGCCAGCAGCTTCGGTGGAGCTAACTATGGCTACACCTTC. The encoded protein is CASSFGGANYGYTF.

The chain links TRBV11-1 to TRBJ2-1, with D perhaps matching TRBD1 or TRBD2 (5 bases each). In germline, CDR1 is SGHAT, CDR2 FQDESV (reference sequence). V was shortened by 4 bases and J by 8 bases, with 24 bases between the two germline ends. This CDR3 is built from 17 residues. CDR3 nucleotide sequence: TGTGCCAGCAGCTCCGACGGGGCAGACGGGGTTACAGATGAGCAGTTCTTC. Translated, it gives CASSSDGADGVTDEQFF.

The gene calls are TRBV27 and TRBJ2-2, with 9 nucleotides matching TRBD1. The V gene end was trimmed by 3 bases and the J gene end by 8 bases; junction bases not matched to a gene: 7. The CDR3 has 15 residues. Germline V gives CDR1 MNHEY, CDR2 SMNVEV (reference sequence). The CDR3 DNA reads as TGTGCCAGCAGTTTGACCGGGACAGGGAGTGGGGAGCTGTTTTTT. Encoded protein: CASSLTGTGSGELFF.

The chain joins TRBV5-1 to TRBJ2-7; TRBD1 matches 9 bases. The CDR3 is 14 residues long. Losses at the gene ends were 4 bases for V and 2 bases for J; bases not matched to a gene: 4. In germline, CDR1 is SGHRS, CDR2 YFSETQ. The CDR3 DNA follows: TGCGCCAGCAGCGCGGGACAGGGCGCCTACGAGCAGTACTTC. As protein: CASSAGQGAYEQYF. Drawing the rest from reference TRBV5-1 and TRBJ2-7, the complete variable domain is KAGVTQTPRYLIKTRGQQVTLSCSPISGHRSVSWYQQTPGQGLQFLFEYFSETQRNKGNFPGRFSGRQFSNSRSEMNVSTLELGDSALYLCASSAGQGAYEQYFGPGTRLTVT.

The chain uses TRBV30 and TRBJ2-1, with D perhaps matching TRBD1 (6 bases). Deletions cut 3 bases from V and 0 bases from J, with 18 bases between. Germline CDR1 is GTSNPN and CDR2 is SVGIG (reference sequence). This CDR3 spans 17 amino acids. CDR3 nucleotides: TGTGCCTGGAGCGACAATAATGAGGGGGACTCCTACAATGAGCAGTTCTTC. This sequence encodes CAWSDNNEGDSYNEQFF. Looking up the rest from reference TRBV30 and TRBJ2-1 gives the full variable domain: SQTIHQWPATLVQPVGSPLSLECTVEGTSNPNLYWYRQAAGRGLQLLFYSVGIGQISSEVPQNLSASRPQDRQFILSSKKLLLSDSGFYLCAWSDNNEGDSYNEQFFGPGTRLTVL.

V is TRBV6-5 and J is TRBJ1-5, with 8 bases aligning to TRBD1. Germline CDR1 and CDR2: MNHEY and SVGAGI. Trimming removed 5 bases from V and 0 bases from J; junction bases left unmatched: 3. The CDR3 length is 15 residues. CDR3 loop: CASSPGGPSNQPQHF. For the CDR3, the DNA is TGTGCCAGCAGTCCAGGGGGCCCTAGCAATCAGCCCCAGCATTTT.

J is TRBJ2-7 and V is TRBV6-5, with D perhaps matching TRBD2 (5 bases). Germline V gene data show CDR1 as MNHEY and CDR2 as SVGAGI. The ends were cut back, 0 bases at V and 4 bases at J, with 10 bases in the middle. The CDR3 sequence is 14 residues long. The CDR3 DNA reads TGTGCCAGCAGTTACTCGAACCGGGGTTACGAGCAGTACTTC. It translates to CASSYSNRGYEQYF.

The chain couples TRBV6-6 to TRBJ2-7; D might be TRBD1 (6 bases). Germline-derived CDR1 and CDR2 are MNHNY and SVGAGI (reference sequence). V lost 0 bases and J lost 2, with 8 bases in between. The CDR3 consists of 14 residues. CDR3 coding DNA: TGTGCCAGCAGTTACTCACAGGGCACCTACGAGCAGTACTTC. Its translation is CASSYSQGTYEQYF.

This chain joins TRBV27 and TRBJ2-5; TRBD1 aligns across 8 bases. V shed 2 bases, J shed 5 bases, and the junction held 22 bases outside the gene matches. From germline, CDR1 is MNHEY and CDR2 SMNVEV (reference sequence). CDR3 size: 20 residues. CDR3 region: CASSLRPQTMAGGARETQYF. In DNA, the CDR3 is TGTGCCAGCAGTTTAAGACCCCAAACGATGGCAGGGGGCGCACGGGAGACCCAGTACTTC.

V gene TRBV18 combines with J gene TRBJ2-3; D remains ambiguous. The CDR3 has 18 amino acids. Deletions cut 3 bases from V and 1 base from J, with 20 bases between. Germline CDR1 is KGHSH and CDR2 is LQKENI. The CDR3: CASSPRPLEYLGTDTQYF. CDR3 in DNA: TGTGCCAGCTCACCGCGACCTTTAGAGTATCTTGGCACAGATACGCAGTATTTT.

The chain carries TRBV19 and TRBJ2-1; 7 bases are a match to TRBD2. This CDR3 is 16 amino acids long. The germline V gene encodes CDR1 LNHDA and CDR2 SQIVND (reference sequence). V shed 1 base, J shed 4 bases, and the junction held 7 bases outside the gene matches. In DNA form, the CDR3 reads TGTGCCAGTAGTATAGGGGCTAGCGGTCCTTACAATGAGCAGTTCTTC. This sequence encodes CASSIGASGPYNEQFF.

This clone was seen once. This rearrangement joins TRBV12-5 to TRBJ2-2, with D possibly matching TRBD1 (6 bases). Trimming pared 5 bases from V and 6 bases from J, leaving 16 bases between. Per germline, CDR1 LGHNT and CDR2 FRNRAP. The CDR3 totals 15 residues. The CDR3 protein is CASGRQAKDAGELFF. For the CDR3, the DNA is TGTGCTAGTGGTCGACAGGCAAAGGACGCCGGGGAGCTGTTTTTT.

About this clone itself: The junction shows a germline mismatch at one end, possibly a read error. The rearrangement joins TRBV7-7 to TRBJ2-2, with 7 nucleotides matching TRBD1. From germline, CDR1 is SSHAT and CDR2 FNYEAQ (reference sequence). The CDR3 totals 14 residues. CDR3 coding DNA: TGTGCTAGCAGCCAGGGACAGCACCACGGGGAGCTGTTTTTT. Protein sequence: CASSQGQHHGELFF.

This chain links TRBV5-5 with TRBJ2-7; 10 bases map to TRBD2. The CDR3 runs 15 residues. From germline, CDR1 is SGHKS and CDR2 YYEKEE (reference sequence). J was trimmed by 0 bases and V by 5 bases; bases with no gene match: 5. CDR3 sequence reads: CASSEGLANSYEQYF. In nucleotides, the CDR3 is TGTGCCAGCAGTGAGGGACTAGCGAACTCCTACGAGCAGTACTTC.

The CDR3 region has the DNA TGCGCCAGCAGCTTGGGAGGGAATTATAATTCACCCCTCCACTTT. Its translation is CASSLGGNYNSPLHF. The rearrangement joins TRBV5-1 to TRBJ1-6, with D unclear. The CDR3 length is 15 residues. Looked up from germline, CDR1 is SGHRS and CDR2 is YFSETQ. Trimming took 0 bases from V and 4 from J, leaving 8 bases between them.

V and J are TRBV7-8 and TRBJ1-5; possibly TRBD1 for D (5 bases). Trimming took off 1 base at V and 6 bases at J, with 13 bases between the two ends. The length of the CDR3 is 15 residues. From germline, CDR1 is SGHVS and CDR2 FQNEAQ. The CDR3 DNA reads TGTGCCAGCAGCTTAGTCGCCAGGGAGAGTCAGCCCCAGCATTTT. This gives the protein CASSLVARESQPQHF.

The chain is built from TRBV7-9 and TRBJ1-2; possibly TRBD1 for D (5 bases). The CDR3 totals 12 residues. Looked up from germline, CDR1 is SEHNR and CDR2 is FQNEAQ (reference sequence). V lost 0 bases, J lost 12 bases, and 11 bases lay in between. The CDR3 coding sequence is TGTGCCAGCAGCTTAGCGGTGGCAGGGAACACCTTC. Protein: CASSLAVAGNTF. Together with reference TRBV7-9 and TRBJ1-2, the CDR3 gives the full variable domain: DTGVSQNPRHKITKRGQNVTFRCDPISEHNRLYWYRQTLGQGPEFLTYFQNEAQLEKSRLLSDRFSAERPKGSFSTLEIQRTEQGDSAMYLCASSLAVAGNTFGSGTRLTVV.

This clone was seen once. V and J are TRBV28 and TRBJ1-6, with TRBD1 identical over 7 bases. The V segment lost 2 bases and the J segment 7 bases; nucleotides outside the gene matches: 5. The CDR3 is 15 amino acids. Germline CDR1 MDHEN, CDR2 SYDVKM. The CDR3 loop is CASSLADRENSPLHF. In nucleotides, the CDR3 is TGTGCCAGCAGTTTAGCCGACAGGGAGAATTCACCCCTCCACTTT.

This clone was seen just once. CDR3 DNA: TGTGCCAGCAGCTTAGAAGGGTCAAGGGCTGGCACAGATACGCAGTATTTT. Translated, it gives CASSLEGSRAGTDTQYF. The chain couples TRBV7-2 to TRBJ2-3, with D unresolved. There are 17 residues in the CDR3. Trimming cost V 1 base and J 1 base, with 15 bases left between them. Germline loops: CDR1 SGHTA, CDR2 FQGNSA. Using reference TRBV7-2 and TRBJ2-3 for the parts outside the CDR3, the full variable domain is GAGVSQSPSNKVTEKGKDVELRCDPISGHTALYWYRQSLGQGLEFLIYFQGNSAPDKSGLPSDRFSAERTGGSVSTLTIQRTQQEDSAVYLCASSLEGSRAGTDTQYFGPGTRLTVL.

The CDR3 region is CASPGEGAFDTEAFF. CDR3 nucleotides: TGTGCCAGCCCTGGGGAGGGGGCTTTTGACACTGAAGCTTTCTTT. The chain has TRBV28 and TRBJ1-1; TRBD1 matches at 7 bases. Germline loops: CDR1 MDHEN, CDR2 SYDVKM. There are 15 residues in the CDR3. The V segment lost 8 bases and the J segment 3 bases; nucleotides outside the gene matches: 12. Using reference TRBV28 and TRBJ1-1 for the parts outside the CDR3, the full variable domain is DVKVTQSSRYLVKRTGEKVFLECVQDMDHENMFWYRQDPGLGLRLIYFSYDVKMKEKGDIPEGYSVSREKKERFSLILESASTNQTSMYLCASPGEGAFDTEAFFGQGTRLTVV.

The V gene is TRBV5-1, the J gene TRBJ2-5; D is possibly TRBD2 (6 bases). V was clipped by 0 bases and J by 5 bases, with 14 bases between them. Per the germline V gene, CDR1 is SGHRS and CDR2 is YFSETQ. The CDR3 sequence is 15 residues long. CDR3 amino acids: CASSLERTAGETQYF. The CDR3 bases are TGCGCCAGCAGCTTGGAACGGACCGCGGGGGAGACCCAGTACTTC.

The chain employs TRBV5-1 and TRBJ2-1; D uncertain. The CDR3 totals 17 residues. CDR1 SGHRS and CDR2 YFSETQ come from the germline V gene. Trimming stripped 2 bases from V and 2 bases from J, with 17 bases between. CDR3 DNA sequence: TGCGCCAGCAGCTTAGTCGGAAGTAGCAAGCCCTACAATGAGCAGTTCTTC. This sequence encodes CASSLVGSSKPYNEQFF.

This sequence joins TRBV5-1 and TRBJ2-4, with TRBD2 matching over 14 bases. Per the germline V gene, CDR1 is SGHRS and CDR2 is YFSETQ. The CDR3 extends over 16 amino acids. V was pared by 0 bases and J by 5 bases, with 1 base of the junction left unmatched. The CDR3 here is CASSLGLAGGENIQYF. CDR3 nucleotide sequence: TGCGCCAGCAGCTTGGGACTAGCGGGAGGGGAAAACATTCAGTACTTC.

The V call is TRBV4-3, the J call TRBJ2-3, with D perhaps matching TRBD2 (6 bases). CDR3 size: 15 residues. Trimming left V 2 bases short and J 4 bases short, with 13 bases between. Germline CDR1 LGHNA, CDR2 YSLEER. For the CDR3, the DNA is TGCGCCAGCAGCCAAAAAGCGGGTTCCTCAGATACGCAGTATTTT. Translating gives CASSQKAGSSDTQYF.